This TCR beta chain was sequenced in a study of control samples from healthy donors and cancer patients. The assay was immunoSEQ multiplex PCR, and TCRdb's table has in-frame clones only and misses some. Altogether approximately 190,000 clones are present, about 91% being singletons, with the ten largest covering about 2%. Germline values: CDR1 SGHAT, CDR2 FQDESV (reference sequence). The CDR3 sequence is 12 residues long. Trimming cost V 5 bases and J 6 bases, with 8 bases left between them. The sequence was collected from a man aged 30 to 45 in good health. The material sequenced was blood. The chain employs TRBV11-1 and TRBJ2-1; no definite D call. CDR3 sequence (DNA): TGTGCCAGCAGCCCGGATGGCAATGAGCAGTTCTTC. Translation: CASSPDGNEQFF.